The entry that follows covers one T cell receptor (beta chain) sequence. Its specificity is unknown. Trimming pared 2 bases from V and 1 base from J, leaving 11 bases between. CDR3 length: 15 amino acids. CDR1 and CDR2 from the germline V gene are SGHTA and FQGNSA. The culture ran for around nine days, and then CD4+ T cells were isolated. Neither prior SARS-CoV-2 infection nor positive nucleocapsid antibodies were present in the vaccine recipients. Sequenced by immunoSEQ multiplex PCR; TCRdb stores in-frame clones only, minus some. The sample contains almost 40,000 clones, roughly 87% of which appear only once. The data originate from a study of vaccination effects on CD4 cells after COVID-19. The study, taken as a whole, reports: The study dataset contains few convalescent patients and includes no early post-infection timepoints. Infection-derived and vaccine-derived clones contracted markedly late after vaccination.

This receptor was taken from a human donor who received a COVID-19 vaccine. The source was CD4+ T cells from PBMCs cultured without peptide, collected before COVID-19 vaccination. This chain uses TRBV7-2 with TRBJ2-5; D possibly corresponds to TRBD1 (5 bases). Here the CDR3 reads CASSLMTDLQETQYF. The DNA for the CDR3 is TGTGCCAGCAGCTTAATGACAGACCTCCAAGAGACCCAGTACTTC.